Below, one T cell receptor beta chain is given with its context. Its target is unknown. Individual cDNA molecules carried attached unique molecular identifiers. Via MiXCR, TCRdb re-called the 5' RACE reads, giving one row per CDR3 protein. The top ten clones hold around 1.5% of a sample with about 83,000 distinct CDR3 sequences, roughly an eighth of them seen once. The data derive from a study of early T cells in non-severe SARS-CoV-2 infection. Study-wide background: From unsorted whole blood, bulk RNA was sequenced, and the chains remained unpaired. Study conclusions and caveats: Matching with VDJdb favored anti-spike CD8 responses (missing private and CD4 specificities).

Trimming cost V 5 bases and J 13 bases, with 16 bases left between them. CDR1 SGDLS and CDR2 YYNGEE come from the germline V gene. The CDR3 is 13 amino acids. The chain couples TRBV9 to TRBJ2-6; TRBD1 might be the D (6 bases). Sequencing was performed on whole blood. The TCR was taken from an adult who was a healthcare worker with PCR-confirmed SARS-CoV-2 infection or an uninfected control (not recorded which). The CDR3 spells CASSSGAGEVLTF. For the CDR3, the DNA is TGTGCCAGCAGTTCAGGGGCAGGCGAGGTCCTGACTTTC.